This TCR beta chain was recorded in a study of cytomegalovirus exposure and HLA in healthy donors. Overall study findings and caveats: Altogether, 150 to 200 TCR beta chains were recorded as cytomegalovirus-associated.

Use of 60 Vbeta and 13 Jbeta primers characterized the PCR. Repertoires were generated with immunoSEQ multiplex PCR, while TCRdb's copy carries only in-frame clones and drops some. The sample includes over 150,000 clones, about 77% of them seen just once. In regard to this clone: What it binds is not known.

The sequenced sample consisted of PBMCs. The receptor's source is a woman in her 30s in good health and CMV-seronegative.

CDR3 bases: TGTGCCAGCAAGGGAGCAAGCAATGAGCAGTTCTTC. It specifies CASKGASNEQFF. The gene calls are TRBV14 and TRBJ2-1; tentative D call: TRBD2 (5 bases). This CDR3 has 12 amino acids. Germline values: CDR1 SGHDN, CDR2 FVKESK. V was pared by 7 bases and J by 6 bases, with 10 bases between.